This T cell receptor (beta chain) was observed in a study of T-cell memory formation after mild COVID-19. Findings and caveats of the study: Certain responding clones were present in pre-infection memory, suggesting participation of cross-reactive memory.

TCRdb processed the 5' RACE reads anew with MiXCR; each CDR3 protein has one entry. The table has more than 300,000 distinct CDR3 sequences, roughly an eighth seen once. This clonotype occurred a few times. Its antigen remains unknown. The CDR3 extends over 17 amino acids. Trimming took 6 bases from V and 3 from J; bases not matched to a gene: 10. The genes are TRBV12-3 or TRBV12-4 and TRBJ2-3; 12 bases are shared with TRBD2. Specimen: PBMCs or a T cell subset sorted from them (not recorded which). The source is a man aged 18 to 29 who had mild COVID-19 (a few samples of this study predate the infection). Cell type and time point are not known. The CDR3 bases are TGTGCCAGCAGGGGGTCGACTAGCGGGGGTACGACAGATACGCAGTATTTT. It translates to CASRGSTSGGTTDTQYF.